This TCR beta chain was found in a study of CD4 T cells in relation to SARS-CoV-2 and coronaviruses (dated by TCRdb to the early 2020s). Turning to the overall study: In the ViraFEST assay, PBMCs were cultured with antigen for about 9 days, after which TCR beta CDR3s were sequenced to identify clonal expansions specific to the antigen. The study assessed, at the TCR clonotype level, memory CD4+ T cell crossreactivity between SARS-CoV-2 and common cold coronavirus spike proteins. A different TCR-beta assay, based on Illumina, was used to sequence expansion assays from other donors in the study. Samples from three pre-COVID donors and the naive versus memory experiments were sequenced with the Adaptive Biotechnologies TCR-sequencing kit; other data were Illumina-based. The negative reference condition was either a culture with an HIV-1 Nef peptide pool or a culture with no peptide. Using patient-derived lymphoblastoid cell lines, the shared crossreactive spike epitopes were mapped to their HLA restriction.

CD4+ T cells from unexposed donors were collected before the COVID-19 pandemic (2011-2018). After around ten days of culture, CD4+ T cells were isolated with the EasySep CD4+ T cell isolation kit. Unexposed donor CD4+ T cells were tested for reactivity to SARS-CoV-2 S and N and four common cold coronavirus spike pools, as cell number allowed. PBMCs were cultured at a few million per well in IMDM supplemented with around 5% human AB serum and roughly 10 IU/ml IL-2. Half of the culture medium was replaced with fresh IL-2-containing medium on days 3 and 7. Triplicate replicate wells were generally used for each peptide culture condition. Leukapheresis product for the unexposed donors was purchased commercially. Ficoll-Paque PLUS gradient centrifugation was used to isolate PBMCs from leukapheresis product or whole blood. PBMCs were either cryopreserved at -140°C or used fresh in the expansion assay. The QIAamp Micro DNA Kit was used to extract genomic DNA from the CD4+ T cells.

Receptor libraries were prepared by the immunoSEQ multiplex PCR assay. Turning to the authors' computational methods: During preprocessing, nonproductive sequences were discarded, as were any CDR3s that did not begin with C, did not end with F or W, or were shorter than 7 amino acids. The MANAFEST web app identified antigen-specific clonotypes based on expansion compared with the reference and other culture wells. A clone was considered positive if significant expansion relative to the reference culture was observed in 2 of 3 replicate wells at an FDR below 0.05. To be called positive, a clone also had to show significant expansion compared with every other tandem well and an odds ratio greater than 5. Pairwise Levenshtein distance, computed with the stringdist R package after three terminal residues were trimmed from each end, was used as the measure of CDR3 homology. The table comes from immuneACCESS by way of TCRdb, which keeps in-frame sequences with V and J called. Part of the clones is missing from these tables; in studies checked, under half for an unresolved V gene and the rest for unknown reasons. The DNA gave D and trimming, while V, J and clone size come from that table. For this sample the table gives more than 9,000 clones, of which about 79% were detected only once. 20% to 30% of the sample is in the top ten clones.

The CDR3 spans 14 residues, from the cysteine through the phenylalanine. Only the CDR3 DNA is retained, 42 bases long and in frame from the first base. The CDR1 and CDR2 encoded by the germline V gene (reference sequence) are SGHNT and YYREEE. V is pared back by 0 bases and J by 5 bases, with 10 bases lying between the germline termini. This clone appeared a single time. Its antigen is currently not known. Base qualities are not provided; no much larger clone lies one nucleotide away. On the study overall, not on this receptor specifically: Roughly 70% of donors had memory CD4+ clonotypes that crossrecognized SARS-CoV-2 and at least one common cold coronavirus spike. No donor contributed both pre-pandemic and post-infection samples, which limited tracing the source of pre-existing responses. Crossreactivity analysis was centred on spike protein, so crossreactivity against other viral proteins was not assessed. The study was limited by small numbers of patients and tested TCRs. Compared with monoreactive clones, crossreactive clones had significantly weaker SARS-CoV-2-driven expansion, a result consistent with antigenic imprinting.

Specimen: CD4+ T cells from PBMCs, cultured in vitro. This sequence was found in a human donor in good health. The rearranged segments are TRBV5-4 and TRBJ2-3; the D call could be TRBD1 or TRBD2, with each sharing 5 bases. The DNA sequence reads TGTGCCAGCAGCTTGGGAGGGGCGAGAGATACGCAGTATTTT. The translation is CASSLGGARDTQYF.